The sequence of this TCR beta chain was determined in a study of T cells after yellow fever vaccination. The wider study: Each low-cell-number fraction was prepared by means of SMART-Seq v4 Ultra Low Input.

J was trimmed by 4 bases and V by 4 bases; bases with no gene match: 2. This CDR3 spans 15 amino acids. Germline-derived CDR1 and CDR2 are KGHDR and SFDVKD. As concerns this clonotype: Its antigen is unknown.

The study, taken as a whole, reports: Post-booster repertoires again held most primary-vaccination clones (about 96% CD4, roughly 90% CD8). Clonotype sharing between CD4 and CD8 compartments was small.

Template switching with 5'RACE generated the TCR cDNA and added a universal primer site and UMIs. TCRdb analysed the 5' RACE reads with MiXCR anew, one entry per CDR3 protein. The sample shows about 340,000 distinct CDR3 sequences, around 12% of them seen only once. J is TRBJ2-2 and V is TRBV24-1; 10 nucleotides match TRBD1. Sequenced material: CD4+ T cells sorted from PBMCs, taken 15 days after the yellow fever booster vaccination. This clonotype originated in a young man who received the YFV17D yellow fever vaccine. CDR3 sequence (DNA): TGTGCCACCAGTGAGGGGACAGGGGTCACCGGGGAGCTGTTTTTT. As protein: CATSEGTGVTGELFF.